These T cell receptor beta chains were read from a single sample in a study of PD-L1 blockade in urothelial cancer. Clones were read by immunoSEQ multiplex PCR, and TCRdb kept only the in-frame ones, dropping some. The sample has 49,000 or so clones; 86% are singletons. The sequenced sample was PBMCs, obtained around atezolizumab (anti-PD-L1) treatment. These receptors originate from a man aged 55 to 70 with urothelial cancer. Both conserved end residues are trimmed from each CDR3. Clone size is shown for a subset of rows, as once, few, many or a class of expanded clone.

clone_size: few
v_call: TRBV5-5
cdr3_aa: ASSLEFRGVSPLH

clone_size: NA
v_call: TRBV11-2
cdr3_aa: ASSLWGGETQY

clone_size: once
v_call: TRBV5-6
cdr3_aa: ASRRDYEQY

clone_size: NA
v_call: TRBV27
cdr3_aa: ASSPFAGQGVYGYT

clone_size: NA
v_call: TRBV7-2
cdr3_aa: ATGGSSKNIQY

clone_size: NA
v_call: TRBV14
cdr3_aa: ASSQDNRMNTEAF

clone_size: NA
v_call: TRBV5-1
cdr3_aa: ASSVQGATGNTIY

clone_size: once
v_call: TRBV6-1
cdr3_aa: ASSEQVIGIPGELF

clone_size: NA
v_call: TRBV7-9
cdr3_aa: ASSTANRGQYEQY

clone_size: NA
v_call: TRBV6-5
cdr3_aa: ASSDRTAYGYT

clone_size: NA
v_call: TRBV4-1
cdr3_aa: ASSQGHSNNSPLH

clone_size: NA
v_call: TRBV7-8
cdr3_aa: ASSPVLQGAGNTIY

clone_size: many
v_call: TRBV7-9
cdr3_aa: ASSLSPEGSPLH

clone_size: NA
v_call: TRBV30
cdr3_aa: AWTTGGTGNTIY

clone_size: NA
v_call: TRBV10-3
cdr3_aa: AVAREETQY

clone_size: once
v_call: TRBV6-1
cdr3_aa: ASSEWGAANYGYT

clone_size: NA
v_call: TRBV6-1
cdr3_aa: ASSVTGGSYGYT

clone_size: NA
v_call: TRBV5-6
cdr3_aa: ASSLTGQGVEQY

clone_size: once
v_call: TRBV10-3
cdr3_aa: AISAASGLNTGELF

clone_size: NA
v_call: TRBV4-1
cdr3_aa: ASSQTRLAANTGELF

clone_size: NA
v_call: TRBV5-1
cdr3_aa: ASSLEGAGGYT

clone_size: NA
v_call: TRBV5-1
cdr3_aa: ASSLGGGRSGELF

clone_size: NA
v_call: TRBV6-6
cdr3_aa: ASRGTGDTEAF

clone_size: NA
v_call: TRBV7-9
cdr3_aa: ASSLPGAHYGYT

clone_size: once
v_call: TRBV5-1
cdr3_aa: ASSDVGGRASTDTQY

clone_size: once
v_call: TRBV4-3
cdr3_aa: ASSLDRGNRNYGYT

clone_size: NA
v_call: TRBV6-5
cdr3_aa: ASRASGVYGYT

clone_size: NA
v_call: TRBV9
cdr3_aa: ASSFRLAGSYNEQF

clone_size: NA
v_call: TRBV6-5
cdr3_aa: ASCRNLNTGELF

clone_size: NA
v_call: TRBV4-1
cdr3_aa: ASSQLFGGLNTGELF

clone_size: NA
v_call: TRBV5-1
cdr3_aa: ASSLSQGALSGYT

clone_size: NA
v_call: TRBV18
cdr3_aa: ASSPSGLANEQY

clone_size: NA
v_call: TRBV6-6
cdr3_aa: ASSDAGGNSPLH

clone_size: NA
v_call: TRBV5-5
cdr3_aa: ASRDGTGVYEKLF

clone_size: NA
v_call: TRBV28
cdr3_aa: ASRQTGITNQPQH

clone_size: NA
v_call: TRBV6-5
cdr3_aa: ASSSSQKRYGYT

clone_size: NA
v_call: TRBV11-2
cdr3_aa: ASSLSIQGAYEQY

clone_size: once
v_call: TRBV7-8
cdr3_aa: ASSPEGLNYGYT

clone_size: NA
v_call: TRBV27
cdr3_aa: ASSPRTGAYYGYT

clone_size: NA
v_call: TRBV25-1
cdr3_aa: ASSETGGYT

clone_size: NA
v_call: TRBV12-5
cdr3_aa: ASGYRGPANEKLF

clone_size: NA
v_call: TRBV30
cdr3_aa: AWSRGRGISREPQY

clone_size: NA
v_call: TRBV6-1
cdr3_aa: ASSERTGMDGYT

clone_size: NA
v_call: TRBV15
cdr3_aa: ATGDGGSSYEQY

clone_size: NA
v_call: TRBV5-1
cdr3_aa: ASSFDGGFEQY

clone_size: once
v_call: TRBV5-4
cdr3_aa: ASSPDRVGQETQY

clone_size: NA
v_call: TRBV29-1
cdr3_aa: SAGTGVHTGELF

clone_size: NA
v_call: TRBV2
cdr3_aa: ASRDSAAIISPLH

clone_size: NA
v_call: TRBV7-2
cdr3_aa: ASGTDRGTEQY

clone_size: NA
v_call: TRBV5-4
cdr3_aa: ASSLAFPGYNEQF

clone_size: NA
v_call: TRBV4-1
cdr3_aa: ASSRTSGSSYEQY

clone_size: NA
v_call: TRBV5-1
cdr3_aa: ASSLGQGMNTEAF